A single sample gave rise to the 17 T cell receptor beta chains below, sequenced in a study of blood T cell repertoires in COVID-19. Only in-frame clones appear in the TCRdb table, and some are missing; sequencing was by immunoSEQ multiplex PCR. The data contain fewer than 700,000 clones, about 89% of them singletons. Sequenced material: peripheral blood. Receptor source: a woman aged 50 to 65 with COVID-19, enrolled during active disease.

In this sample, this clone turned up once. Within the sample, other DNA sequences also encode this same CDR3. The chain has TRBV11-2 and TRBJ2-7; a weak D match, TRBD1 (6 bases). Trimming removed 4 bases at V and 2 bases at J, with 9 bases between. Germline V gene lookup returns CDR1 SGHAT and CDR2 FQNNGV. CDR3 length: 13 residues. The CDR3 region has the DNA TGTGCCAGCAGCTCCAGGGGAACCTACGAGCAGTACTTC. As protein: CASSSRGTYEQYF.

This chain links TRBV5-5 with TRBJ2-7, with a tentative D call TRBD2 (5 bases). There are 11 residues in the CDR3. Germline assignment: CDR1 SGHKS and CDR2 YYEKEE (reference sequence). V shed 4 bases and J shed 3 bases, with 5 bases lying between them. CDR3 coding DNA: TGTGCCAGCAGCCGGGACTACGAGCAGTACTTC. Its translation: CASSRDYEQYF.

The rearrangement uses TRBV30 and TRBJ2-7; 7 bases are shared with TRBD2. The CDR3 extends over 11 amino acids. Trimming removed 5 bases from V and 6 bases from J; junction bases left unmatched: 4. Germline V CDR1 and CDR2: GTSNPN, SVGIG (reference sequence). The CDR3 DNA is TGTGCCTGGGGCTCGGGGGGCGAGCAGTACTTC. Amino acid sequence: CAWGSGGEQYF.

CDR3 sequence: CASSQDPLGAGNTIYF. In DNA form, the CDR3 reads TGTGCCAGCAGCCAAGACCCTCTGGGGGCAGGAAACACCATATATTTT. V gene TRBV3-1 (or the pseudogene TRBV3-2) combines with J gene TRBJ1-3, with D perhaps TRBD1 (6 bases). Germline loops: CDR1 LGHDT, CDR2 YNNKEL (reference sequence). The CDR3 runs 16 residues. The V gene lost 0 bases and the J gene lost 4 bases, with 13 bases spanning the gap.

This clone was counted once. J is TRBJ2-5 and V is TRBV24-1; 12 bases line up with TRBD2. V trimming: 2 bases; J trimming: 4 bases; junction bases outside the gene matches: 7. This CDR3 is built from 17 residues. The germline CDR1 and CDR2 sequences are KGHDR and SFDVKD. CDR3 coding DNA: TGTGCCACCAGTGATTATAAACTAGCGGGGGGATCAGAGACCCAGTACTTC. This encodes CATSDYKLAGGSETQYF.

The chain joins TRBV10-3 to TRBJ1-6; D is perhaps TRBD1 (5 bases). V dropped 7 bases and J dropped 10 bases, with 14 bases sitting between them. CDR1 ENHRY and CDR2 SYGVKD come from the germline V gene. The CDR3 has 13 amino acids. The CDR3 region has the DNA TGTGCCATCACCGGAGGGGTAGAATCACCCCTCCACTTT. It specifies CAITGGVESPLHF.

The DNA of the CDR3 is TGTGCCACCAGCAGAGCGCGGGCAGGGGCGAGAGGTGGCTACACCTTC. This encodes CATSRARAGARGGYTF. The rearrangement links TRBV15 to TRBJ1-2, with D possibly matching TRBD1 (6 bases). The germline V gene has CDR1 LNHNV and CDR2 YYDKDF (reference sequence). The CDR3 covers 16 residues. Trimming shortened V by 1 base and J by 7 bases, and 19 bases separated the two germline ends.

The CDR3 DNA sequence: TGTGCCAGCAGCTCCGGACAGTTCTACGAGCAGTACTTC. Its translation is CASSSGQFYEQYF. The rearrangement uses TRBV11-1 and TRBJ2-7; a possible D gene is TRBD1 (6 bases). V was shortened by 4 bases and J by 3 bases, with 10 bases between the two germline ends. The CDR3 length is 13 residues. The germline CDR1 and CDR2 sequences are SGHAT and FQDESV (reference sequence).

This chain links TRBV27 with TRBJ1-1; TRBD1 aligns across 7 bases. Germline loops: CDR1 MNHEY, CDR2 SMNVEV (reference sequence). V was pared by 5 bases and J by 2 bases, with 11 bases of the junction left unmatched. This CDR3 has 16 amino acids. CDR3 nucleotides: TGTGCCAGCAGTAATCGACAGGGATGGGAAAACACTGAAGCTTTCTTT. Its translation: CASSNRQGWENTEAFF.

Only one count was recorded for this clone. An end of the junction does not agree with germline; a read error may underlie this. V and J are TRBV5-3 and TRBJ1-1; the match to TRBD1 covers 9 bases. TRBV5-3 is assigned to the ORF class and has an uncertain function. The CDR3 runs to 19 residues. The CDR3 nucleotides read TGTGCCAGAAGCTTGTGGTCGGGACAGGGACACTCCATGAACGCTGAAGCTTTCTTT. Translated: CARSLWSGQGHSMNAEAFF.

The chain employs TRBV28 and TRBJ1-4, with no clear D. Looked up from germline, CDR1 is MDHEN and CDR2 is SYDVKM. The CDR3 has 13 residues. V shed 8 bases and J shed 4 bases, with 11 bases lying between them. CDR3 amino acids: CASFKEINEKLFF. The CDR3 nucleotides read TGTGCCAGCTTTAAGGAGATTAATGAAAAACTGTTTTTT.

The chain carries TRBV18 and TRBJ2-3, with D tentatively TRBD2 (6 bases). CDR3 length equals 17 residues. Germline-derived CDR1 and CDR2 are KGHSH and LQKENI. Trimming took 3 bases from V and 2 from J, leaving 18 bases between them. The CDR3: CASSPKQLASNTDTQYF. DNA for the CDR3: TGTGCCAGCTCACCCAAACAGCTAGCGAGTAACACAGATACGCAGTATTTT.

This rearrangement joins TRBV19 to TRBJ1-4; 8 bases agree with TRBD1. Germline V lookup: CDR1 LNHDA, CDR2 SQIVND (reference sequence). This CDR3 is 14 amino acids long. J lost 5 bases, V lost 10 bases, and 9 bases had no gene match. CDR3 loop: CATSPRQGNEKLFF. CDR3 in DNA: TGTGCCACTTCCCCGAGACAGGGGAATGAAAAACTGTTTTTT.

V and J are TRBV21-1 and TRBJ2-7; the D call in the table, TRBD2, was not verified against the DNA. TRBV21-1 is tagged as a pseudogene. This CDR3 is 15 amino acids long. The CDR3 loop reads CASSQTGGPTYEQYF. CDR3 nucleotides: TGTGCCAGCTCCCAAACGGGGGGACCTACCTACGAGCAGTACTTC.

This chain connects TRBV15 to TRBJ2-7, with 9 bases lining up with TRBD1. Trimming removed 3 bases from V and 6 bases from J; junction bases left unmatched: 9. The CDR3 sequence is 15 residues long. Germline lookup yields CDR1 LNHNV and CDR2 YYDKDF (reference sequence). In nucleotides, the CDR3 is TGTGCCACCAGCAGCCCCGGGACAGGGATGTCCGAGCAGTACTTC. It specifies CATSSPGTGMSEQYF.

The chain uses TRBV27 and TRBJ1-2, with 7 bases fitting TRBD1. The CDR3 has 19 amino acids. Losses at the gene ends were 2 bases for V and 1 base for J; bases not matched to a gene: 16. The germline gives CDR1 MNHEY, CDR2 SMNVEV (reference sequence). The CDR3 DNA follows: TGTGCCAGCAGTTTACGGCGTGTTGTAGGGGGCCCATTTAACTATGGCTACACCTTC. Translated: CASSLRRVVGGPFNYGYTF.

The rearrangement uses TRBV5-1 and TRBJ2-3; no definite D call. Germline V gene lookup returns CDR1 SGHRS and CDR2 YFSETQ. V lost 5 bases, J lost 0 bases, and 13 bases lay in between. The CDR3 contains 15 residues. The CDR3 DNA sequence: TGCGCCAGCAGTCAAACTTCTACTAGCACAGATACGCAGTATTTT. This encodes CASSQTSTSTDTQYF.